This T cell receptor (beta chain) came from a study of T cell responses to AZD1222 COVID-19 vaccine. Study findings and constraints: Spike-specific TCRs gained breadth and depth after people received two AZD1222 doses.

TCRdb keeps only in-frame clones here, not all; method: immunoSEQ multiplex PCR. Among 130,000 or so clones listed, about 91% were seen once. This CDR3 has 12 amino acids. V shed 4 bases and J 9 bases; nucleotides not matched to a gene: 4. Germline CDR1 is LNHDA and CDR2 is SQIVND (reference sequence). Comment on this clone: The antigen is undetermined.

Second doses at about 4 or about 12 weeks were pooled. The specimen was peripheral blood, collected 28 days after the second AZD1222 dose. The sequence came from an adult who received the AZD1222 COVID-19 vaccine. The J gene is TRBJ2-3, the V gene TRBV19; 7 bases agree with TRBD1. Here the CDR3 reads CASSTQGVTQYF. In DNA, the CDR3 is TGTGCCAGTAGTACCCAGGGGGTAACGCAGTATTTT.